This TCR beta chain was identified during a study of post-analysis software for immune sequencing data. This clonotype has just a few counts. The antigen is unknown. This CDR3 is built from 13 residues. Trimming stripped 8 bases from V and 9 bases from J, with 20 bases between. Germline V gene data show CDR1 as SQVTM and CDR2 as ANQGSEA. Each TCR beta cDNA library carried unique molecular identifiers. TCRdb itself ran the PCR reads through MiXCR, one entry per CDR3 protein. The sample has fewer than 600,000 distinct CDR3 sequences, nearly 45% seen once. Findings and limits, study-wide: Four or five TRBV segments were more frequent in patients than controls; TRBV5-6, TRBV5-1 and TRBV20-1 belonged to this group.

The V gene is TRBV29-1, the J gene TRBJ2-1; weak D call: TRBD1 (6 bases). The origin of this receptor is a girl aged 5-17 years with multiple sclerosis. Sequences were obtained from blood. The CDR3 DNA follows: TGCAGCACCAGGGGTATCTCCGGTGGTGAGCAGTTCTTC. This encodes CSTRGISGGEQFF.